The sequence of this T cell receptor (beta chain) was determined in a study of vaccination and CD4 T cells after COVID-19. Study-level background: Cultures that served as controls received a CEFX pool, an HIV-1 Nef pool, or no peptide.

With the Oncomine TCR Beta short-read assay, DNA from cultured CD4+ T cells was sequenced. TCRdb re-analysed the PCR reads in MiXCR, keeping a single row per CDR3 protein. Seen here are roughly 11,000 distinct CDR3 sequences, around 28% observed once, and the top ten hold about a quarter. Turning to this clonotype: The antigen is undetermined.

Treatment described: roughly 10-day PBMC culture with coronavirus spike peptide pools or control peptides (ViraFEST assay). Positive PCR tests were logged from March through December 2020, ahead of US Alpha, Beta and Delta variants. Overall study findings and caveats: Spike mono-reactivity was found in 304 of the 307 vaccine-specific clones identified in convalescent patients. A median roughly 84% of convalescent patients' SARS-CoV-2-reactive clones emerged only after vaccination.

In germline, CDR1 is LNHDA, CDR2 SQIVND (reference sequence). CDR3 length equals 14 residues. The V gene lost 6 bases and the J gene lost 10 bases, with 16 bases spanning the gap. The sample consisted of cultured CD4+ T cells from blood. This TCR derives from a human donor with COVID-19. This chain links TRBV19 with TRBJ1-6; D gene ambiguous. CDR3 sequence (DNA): TGTGCCAGTAGCGGCCTCGGGTGGGGATCACCCCTCCACTTT. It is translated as CASSGLGWGSPLHF.